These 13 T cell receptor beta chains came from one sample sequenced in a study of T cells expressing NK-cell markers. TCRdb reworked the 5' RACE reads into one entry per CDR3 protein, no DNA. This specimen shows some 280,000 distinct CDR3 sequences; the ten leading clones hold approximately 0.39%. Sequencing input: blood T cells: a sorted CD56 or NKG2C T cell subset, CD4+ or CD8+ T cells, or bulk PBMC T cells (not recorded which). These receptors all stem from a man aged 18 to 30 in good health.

The CDR3 reads CSPDRVGEQYF. The gene calls are TRBV20-1 and TRBJ2-7; TCRdb gives TRBD1 as the D gene, but with no DNA this cannot be confirmed. This CDR3 region has 11 residues. Germline V gives CDR1 DFQATT, CDR2 SNEGSKA (reference sequence).

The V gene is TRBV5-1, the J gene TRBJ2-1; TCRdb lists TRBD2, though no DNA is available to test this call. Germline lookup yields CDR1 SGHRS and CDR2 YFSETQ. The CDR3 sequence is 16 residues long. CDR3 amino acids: CASSPELVLAGAEQFF.

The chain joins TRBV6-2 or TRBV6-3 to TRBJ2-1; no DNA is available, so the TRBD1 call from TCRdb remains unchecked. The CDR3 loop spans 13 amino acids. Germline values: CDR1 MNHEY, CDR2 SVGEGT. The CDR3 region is CASSPRQGSEQFF.

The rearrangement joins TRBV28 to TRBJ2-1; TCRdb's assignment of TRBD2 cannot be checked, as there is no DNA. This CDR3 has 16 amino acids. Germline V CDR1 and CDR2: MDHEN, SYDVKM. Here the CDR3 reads CASSSGLAGVRNEQFF.

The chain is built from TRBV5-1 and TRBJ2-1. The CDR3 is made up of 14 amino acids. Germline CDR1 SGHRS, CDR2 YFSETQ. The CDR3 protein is CASSSYSVYNEQFF.

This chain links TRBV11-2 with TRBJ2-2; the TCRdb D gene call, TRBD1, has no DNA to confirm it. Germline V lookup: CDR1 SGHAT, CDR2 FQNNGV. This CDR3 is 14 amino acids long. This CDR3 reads CASSFQGRTGELFF.

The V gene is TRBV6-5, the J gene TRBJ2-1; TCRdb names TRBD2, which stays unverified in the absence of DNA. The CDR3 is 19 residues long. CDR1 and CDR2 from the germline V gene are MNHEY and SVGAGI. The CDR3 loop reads CASSYSSSGRSGSYNEQFF.

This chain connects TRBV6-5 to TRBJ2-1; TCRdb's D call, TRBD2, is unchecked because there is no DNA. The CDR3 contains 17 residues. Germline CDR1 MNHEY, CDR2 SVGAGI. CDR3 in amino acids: CASSYSMRGGSSDEQFF.

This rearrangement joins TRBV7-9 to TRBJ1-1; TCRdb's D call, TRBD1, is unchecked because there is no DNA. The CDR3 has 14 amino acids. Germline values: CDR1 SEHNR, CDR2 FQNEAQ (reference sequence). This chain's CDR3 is CASSSINRTGQAFF.

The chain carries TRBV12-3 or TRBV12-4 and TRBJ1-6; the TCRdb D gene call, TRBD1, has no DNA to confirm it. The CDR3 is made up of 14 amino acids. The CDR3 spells CASSLAGGNSPLHF.

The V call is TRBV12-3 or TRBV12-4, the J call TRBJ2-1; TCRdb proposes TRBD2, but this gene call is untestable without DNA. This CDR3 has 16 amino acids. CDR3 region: CASRIGGSTSYNEQFF.

CDR3 in amino acids: CSVSFLGQGATDTQYF. This chain links TRBV20-1 with TRBJ2-3; TCRdb selects TRBD1, and the lack of DNA leaves this call unchecked. The CDR3 has 16 residues. CDR1 is DFQATT, CDR2 SNEGSKA, per germline (reference sequence).

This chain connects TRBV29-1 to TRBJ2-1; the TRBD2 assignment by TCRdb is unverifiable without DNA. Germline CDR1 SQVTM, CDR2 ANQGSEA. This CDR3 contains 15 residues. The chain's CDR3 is CSVGLAARLYNEQFF.